This T cell receptor (beta chain) was sequenced for a study of blood T cell repertoires in COVID-19. Study-level information: Nucleic acid was either cDNA or gDNA, and it came from T cells, B-cell-depleted T cells, or PBMCs.

The method was immunoSEQ multiplex PCR; TCRdb's version includes in-frame clones alone and lacks a portion of them. The sample has 250,000 or so clones, 85% to 95% seen once. This CDR3 comprises 15 residues. Germline CDR1 is LNHDA and CDR2 is SQIVND (reference sequence). The V segment lost 5 bases and the J segment 4 bases; nucleotides outside the gene matches: 7. In this sample, this clone turned up a few times. What was sequenced was peripheral blood. The chain joins TRBV19 to TRBJ1-2; 10 positions agree with TRBD1. The origin of this receptor is a man aged 25-45 years with COVID-19, enrolled during active disease. The CDR3 DNA reads as TGTGCCAGTAGTTCACCGGGACAGGGGAGCTATGGCTACACCTTC. As protein: CASSSPGQGSYGYTF.